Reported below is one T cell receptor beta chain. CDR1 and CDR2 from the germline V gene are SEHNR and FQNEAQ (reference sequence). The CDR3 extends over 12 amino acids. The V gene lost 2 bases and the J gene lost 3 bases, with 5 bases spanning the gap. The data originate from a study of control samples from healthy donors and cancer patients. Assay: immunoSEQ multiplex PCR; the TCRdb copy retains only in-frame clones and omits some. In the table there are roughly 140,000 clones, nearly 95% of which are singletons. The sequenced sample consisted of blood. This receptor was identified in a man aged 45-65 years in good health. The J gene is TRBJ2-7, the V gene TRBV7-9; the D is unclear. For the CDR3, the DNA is TGTGCCAGCAGCTTATATGTCTACGAGCAGTACTTC. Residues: CASSLYVYEQYF.